The T cell receptor (beta chain) under discussion was sequenced for a study of radiotherapy plus CTLA-4 blockade in lung cancer. Whole-study findings and limits: TCR clones of tumor origin grew in blood after radiotherapy plus ipilimumab. Early shifts in blood T cell clones, with interferon-beta, reportedly predicted response best.

Ipilimumab-mediated CTLA-4 blockade plus focal radiation was given to patients having chemo-refractory metastatic non-small-cell lung cancer. CDR3 length: 16 residues. CDR1 is MNHEY, CDR2 SVGAGI, per germline. The junction had 4 bases not matched to a gene; V was cut back by 4 bases and J by 2 bases. For this clone: Its specificity is not known.

Assay: immunoSEQ multiplex PCR; the TCRdb copy retains only in-frame clones and omits some. The table has 52,000 or so clones, almost 85% seen once. This chain connects TRBV6-5 to TRBJ2-1; 11 nucleotides align to TRBD2. The material sequenced was peripheral blood, taken from a patient treated with radiotherapy plus ipilimumab. The origin of this receptor is a human donor with non-small cell lung cancer whose response to radiotherapy plus ipilimumab could not be evaluated. DNA for the CDR3: TGTGCCAGCAGTTTAGCGGGAGGGCCGGCCTACAATGAGCAGTTCTTC. Translated: CASSLAGGPAYNEQFF.